Shown below are 5 T cell receptor beta chains from a single sample sequenced in a study of response to subunit inactivated influenza vaccine (dated by TCRdb to the late 2010s). The library was generated by RT-PCR. TCRdb lists the instrument as Illumina HiSeq 2500. TCRdb reanalyzed the raw reads on its own, using fastp at Q25 for trimming and MiXCR for clone calling, and kept in-frame beta chains. Rows are unified per CDR3 protein, each entry keeping the most common DNA and genes. The sample records approximately 570,000 distinct CDR3 sequences, 7.6% of which are singletons. The ten largest clonotypes hold 13% of the sample. Sample: PBMCs from blood, taken around 25 months after vaccination. All receptors come from a man in his fifties or sixties who received an inactivated influenza vaccine. Donor details come from another sample of the same person, matched by shared clones.

The rearrangement links TRBV7-2 to TRBJ1-5; TRBD1 aligns across 7 bases. There are 13 residues in the CDR3. Trimming cost V 6 bases and J 4 bases; bases outside gene matches: 3. Germline V gene lookup returns CDR1 SGHTA and CDR2 FQGNSA. The CDR3 DNA follows: TGTGCCAGCAGGGGACAGACTAATCAGCCCCAGCATTTT. Translated: CASRGQTNQPQHF. The variable domain in full, with the rest retrieved from reference TRBV7-2 and TRBJ1-5, is GAGVSQSPSNKVTEKGKDVELRCDPISGHTALYWYRQSLGQGLEFLIYFQGNSAPDKSGLPSDRFSAERTGGSVSTLTIQRTQQEDSAVYLCASRGQTNQPQHFGDGTRLSIL.

The J gene is TRBJ1-2, the V gene TRBV12-3 or TRBV12-4; 11 bases map to TRBD1. The CDR3 runs to 14 residues. The junction had 7 bases not matched to a gene; V was cut back by 6 bases and J by 7 bases. This CDR3 reads CASRWTGGAGGYTF. The CDR3, as DNA: TGTGCCAGCAGATGGACAGGGGGCGCGGGTGGCTACACCTTC.

J is TRBJ1-1 and V is TRBV12-5; no definite D call. The CDR3 is 14 amino acids. CDR1 is LGHNT, CDR2 FRNRAP, per germline. Trimming stripped 2 bases from V and 1 base from J, with 8 bases between. The CDR3 loop reads CASGLSVRNTEAFF. The CDR3 DNA reads TGTGCTAGTGGTTTGAGTGTTCGGAACACTGAAGCTTTCTTT.

This clonotype has more than one count but fewer than ten. V and J are TRBV5-6 and TRBJ2-3; D is possibly TRBD2 (5 bases). Trimming took 5 bases from V and 3 from J, leaving 19 bases between them. CDR1 SGHDT and CDR2 YYEEEE come from the germline V gene. The CDR3 is 16 residues long. This chain's CDR3 is CASSTTTLRWTDTQYF. DNA for the CDR3: TGTGCCAGCAGTACGACTACGTTGCGGTGGACAGATACGCAGTATTTT.

In its sample, this clonotype was seen many times. This chain uses TRBV20-1 with TRBJ2-5; no definite D call. Germline CDR1 reads DFQATT; CDR2 reads SNEGSKA (reference sequence). This CDR3 region has 17 residues. Trimming shortened V by 0 bases and J by 5 bases, and 22 bases separated the two germline ends. The CDR3: CSARDYGPRNIRETQYF. CDR3 nucleotides: TGCAGTGCTAGAGATTACGGGCCTCGGAACATCCGTGAGACCCAGTACTTC.